This T cell receptor beta chain was captured in a study of B cell selection in AIRE deficiency. This CDR3 contains 15 residues. V was shortened by 3 bases and J by 2 bases, with 11 bases between the two germline ends. The germline CDR1 and CDR2 sequences are SGHAT and FQNNGV. Conventional CD4 T cells were sorted as CD4+CD127+ cells. On this clone: Its target is unknown.

Methods used by the authors: Pooled conventional T cells gave approximately 1x10^5 patient and 130,000 to 150,000 donor TCRbeta sequences. The data were produced by immunoSEQ multiplex PCR, yet TCRdb's version contains in-frame clones alone and is incomplete. V and J calls plus clone size are reproduced from that table; the DNA served to infer D and trimming. The sample records some 19,000 clones, 97% being singletons. General study results and limits: Tconv and Treg cells from AIRE-deficient patients resembled healthy donors in TCRBV usage, CDR3 length and diversity. CDR3s were shorter in shared Treg sequences, reflecting few non-templated nucleotide insertions. About a third of healthy-donor shared Treg TCRbeta sequences appeared in patient Tconv cells.

Material: conventional CD4+ T cells sorted from PBMCs. The sequence was collected from a human donor with AIRE deficiency. This chain uses TRBV11-2 with TRBJ1-5; weak D call: TRBD1 (6 bases). Written as DNA, the CDR3 is TGTGCCAGCAGCTTCACAGGGTTAGGCAATCAGCCCCAGCATTTT. Protein sequence: CASSFTGLGNQPQHF.